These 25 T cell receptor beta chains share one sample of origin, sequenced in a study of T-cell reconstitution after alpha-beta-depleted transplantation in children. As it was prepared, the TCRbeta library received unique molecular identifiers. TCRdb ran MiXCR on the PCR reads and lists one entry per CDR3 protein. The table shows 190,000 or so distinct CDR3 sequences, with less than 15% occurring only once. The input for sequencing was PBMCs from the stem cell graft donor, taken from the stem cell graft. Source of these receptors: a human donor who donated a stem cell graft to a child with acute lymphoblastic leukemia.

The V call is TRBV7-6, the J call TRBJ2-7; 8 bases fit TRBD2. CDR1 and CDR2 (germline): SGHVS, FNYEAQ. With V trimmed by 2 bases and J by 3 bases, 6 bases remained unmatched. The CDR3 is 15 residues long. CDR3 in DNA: TGTGCCAGCAGCTTAACAGCGGGAGTCCGCTACGAGCAGTACTTC. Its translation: CASSLTAGVRYEQYF.

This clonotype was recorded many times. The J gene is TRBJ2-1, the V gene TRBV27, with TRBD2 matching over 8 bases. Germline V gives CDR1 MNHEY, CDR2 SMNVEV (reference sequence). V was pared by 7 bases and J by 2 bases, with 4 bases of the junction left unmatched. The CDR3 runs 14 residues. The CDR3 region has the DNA TGTGCCAGCACGAGCGGGAGAACCTACAATGAGCAGTTCTTC. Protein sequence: CASTSGRTYNEQFF.

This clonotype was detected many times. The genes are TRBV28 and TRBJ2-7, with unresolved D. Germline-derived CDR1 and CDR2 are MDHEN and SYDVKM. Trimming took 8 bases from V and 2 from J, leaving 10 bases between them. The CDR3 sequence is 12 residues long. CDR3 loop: CASRDGTYEQYF. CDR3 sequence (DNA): TGTGCCAGCCGAGATGGGACCTACGAGCAGTACTTC.

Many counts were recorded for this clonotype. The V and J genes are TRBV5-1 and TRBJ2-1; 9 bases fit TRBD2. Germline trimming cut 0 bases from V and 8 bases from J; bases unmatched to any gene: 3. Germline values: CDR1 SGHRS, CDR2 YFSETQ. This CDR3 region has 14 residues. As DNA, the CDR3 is TGCGCCAGCAGCTTGGCTGTAGCGGGAGATGAGCAGTTCTTC. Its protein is CASSLAVAGDEQFF.

The CDR3 region is CASSPGTSGRFSEQYF. Here the CDR3 DNA reads TGTGCCAGCAGCCCGGGGACTAGCGGGAGGTTTAGCGAGCAGTACTTC. The chain combines TRBV7-2 with TRBJ2-7; TRBD2 matches 15 bases. The CDR3 runs to 16 residues. V shed 5 bases, J shed 6 bases, and the junction held 8 bases outside the gene matches. CDR1 SGHTA and CDR2 FQGNSA come from the germline V gene. Combining the CDR3 with reference TRBV7-2 and TRBJ2-7 gives the whole variable domain GAGVSQSPSNKVTEKGKDVELRCDPISGHTALYWYRQSLGQGLEFLIYFQGNSAPDKSGLPSDRFSAERTGGSVSTLTIQRTQQEDSAVYLCASSPGTSGRFSEQYFGPGTRLTVT.

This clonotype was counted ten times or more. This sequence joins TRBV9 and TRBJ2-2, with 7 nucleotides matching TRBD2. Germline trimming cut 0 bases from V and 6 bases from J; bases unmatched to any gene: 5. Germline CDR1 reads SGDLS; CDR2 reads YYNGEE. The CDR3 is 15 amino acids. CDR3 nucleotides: TGTGCCAGCAGCGTAGGGCCTAGCGGATCCGGGGAGCTGTTTTTT. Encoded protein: CASSVGPSGSGELFF.

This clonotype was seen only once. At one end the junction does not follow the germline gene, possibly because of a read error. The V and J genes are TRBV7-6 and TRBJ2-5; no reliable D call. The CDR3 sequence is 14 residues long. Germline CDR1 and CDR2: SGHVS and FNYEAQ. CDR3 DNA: TGTGCCAGCAGCTTAAGGACGGACCGAGAGACCCAGTGCTTC. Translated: CASSLRTDRETQCF.

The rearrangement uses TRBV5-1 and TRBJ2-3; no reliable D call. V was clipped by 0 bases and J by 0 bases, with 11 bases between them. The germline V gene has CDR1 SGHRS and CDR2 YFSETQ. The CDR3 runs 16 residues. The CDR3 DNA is TGCGCCAGCAGCTTGGTTGCAGTCTCTAGCACAGATACGCAGTATTTT. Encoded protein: CASSLVAVSSTDTQYF. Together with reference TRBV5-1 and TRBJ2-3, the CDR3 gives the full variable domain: KAGVTQTPRYLIKTRGQQVTLSCSPISGHRSVSWYQQTPGQGLQFLFEYFSETQRNKGNFPGRFSGRQFSNSRSEMNVSTLELGDSALYLCASSLVAVSSTDTQYFGPGTRLTVL.

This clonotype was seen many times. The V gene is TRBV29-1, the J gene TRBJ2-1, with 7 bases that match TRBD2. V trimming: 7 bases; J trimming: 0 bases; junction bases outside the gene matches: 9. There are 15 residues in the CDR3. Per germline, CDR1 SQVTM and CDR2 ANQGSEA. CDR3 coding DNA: TGCAGCGCCCTAGCGGATCCTCACTCCTACAATGAGCAGTTCTTC. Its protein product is CSALADPHSYNEQFF.

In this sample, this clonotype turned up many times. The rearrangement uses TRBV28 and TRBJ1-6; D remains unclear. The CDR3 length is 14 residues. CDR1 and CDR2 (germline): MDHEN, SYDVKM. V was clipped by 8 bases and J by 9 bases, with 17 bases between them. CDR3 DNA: TGTGCCAGCTCCCTGGGCGGGAACCCTTCACCCCTCCACTTT. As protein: CASSLGGNPSPLHF.

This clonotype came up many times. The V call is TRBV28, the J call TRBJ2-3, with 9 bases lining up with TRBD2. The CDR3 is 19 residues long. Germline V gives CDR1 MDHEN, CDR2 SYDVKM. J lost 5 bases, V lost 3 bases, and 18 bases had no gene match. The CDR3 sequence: CASSLSGFSGGRARDTQYF. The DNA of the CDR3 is TGTGCCAGCAGTTTGTCGGGCTTCTCGGGCGGGAGGGCTAGAGATACGCAGTATTTT. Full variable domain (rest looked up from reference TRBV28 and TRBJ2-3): DVKVTQSSRYLVKRTGEKVFLECVQDMDHENMFWYRQDPGLGLRLIYFSYDVKMKEKGDIPEGYSVSREKKERFSLILESASTNQTSMYLCASSLSGFSGGRARDTQYFGPGTRLTVL.

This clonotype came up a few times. The CDR3 nucleotides read TGCGCCAGCAGCTTGGAAATTAATTTCGGCGGCGGGCGAGAAACAGATACGCAGTATTTT. Its protein is CASSLEINFGGGRETDTQYF. The chain couples TRBV5-1 to TRBJ2-3, with TRBD2 as a possible D gene (5 bases). Deletions cut 0 bases from V and 3 bases from J, with 26 bases between. The CDR3 length is 20 residues. Germline CDR1 SGHRS, CDR2 YFSETQ.

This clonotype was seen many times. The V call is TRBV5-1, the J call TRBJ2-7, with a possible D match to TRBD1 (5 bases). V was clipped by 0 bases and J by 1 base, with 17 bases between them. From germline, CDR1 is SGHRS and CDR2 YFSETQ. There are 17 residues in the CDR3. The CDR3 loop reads CASSLEAAGSQSYEQYF. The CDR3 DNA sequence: TGCGCCAGCAGCTTGGAGGCTGCAGGGTCGCAGTCCTACGAGCAGTACTTC. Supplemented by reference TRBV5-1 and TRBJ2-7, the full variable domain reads KAGVTQTPRYLIKTRGQQVTLSCSPISGHRSVSWYQQTPGQGLQFLFEYFSETQRNKGNFPGRFSGRQFSNSRSEMNVSTLELGDSALYLCASSLEAAGSQSYEQYFGPGTRLTVT.

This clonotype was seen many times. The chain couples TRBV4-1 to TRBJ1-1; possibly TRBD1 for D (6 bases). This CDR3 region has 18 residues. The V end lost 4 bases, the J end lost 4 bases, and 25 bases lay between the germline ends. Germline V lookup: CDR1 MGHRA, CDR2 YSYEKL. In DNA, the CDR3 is TGCGCCAGCAGCCTAGGGAACAGGGTTCGCGGGTTTAGCACTGAAGCTTTCTTT. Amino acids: CASSLGNRVRGFSTEAFF.

The CDR3 bases are TGTGCCATCAGTGAGGGCCAGAACACCGGGGAGCTGTTTTTT. This translates into CAISEGQNTGELFF. The chain joins TRBV10-3 to TRBJ2-2; D is unclear. There are 14 residues in the CDR3. The V gene's germline CDR1 is ENHRY and CDR2 SYGVKD. Trimming removed 2 bases at V and 1 base at J, with 5 bases between.

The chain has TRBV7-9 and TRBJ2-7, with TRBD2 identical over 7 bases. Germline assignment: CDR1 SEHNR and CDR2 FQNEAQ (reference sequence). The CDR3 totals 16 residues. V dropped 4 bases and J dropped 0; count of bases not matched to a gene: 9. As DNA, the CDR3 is TGTGCCAGCAGCTCTCGGGCTAGCGGCCTCTCCTACGAGCAGTACTTC. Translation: CASSSRASGLSYEQYF.

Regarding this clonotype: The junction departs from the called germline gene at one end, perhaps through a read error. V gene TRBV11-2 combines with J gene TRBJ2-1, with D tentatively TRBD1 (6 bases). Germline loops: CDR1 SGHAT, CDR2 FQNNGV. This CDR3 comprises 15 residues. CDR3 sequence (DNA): TGTGCCAGCAGCTTCGAAGGGGGTTCCTACAATGCGCAGTTCTTC. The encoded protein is CASSFEGGSYNAQFF.

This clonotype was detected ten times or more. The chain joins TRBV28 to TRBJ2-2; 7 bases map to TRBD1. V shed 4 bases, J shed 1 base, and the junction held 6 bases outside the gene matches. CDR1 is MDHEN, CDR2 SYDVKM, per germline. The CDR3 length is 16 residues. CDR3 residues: CASSSPRGMNTGELFF. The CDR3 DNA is TGTGCCAGCAGTTCCCCCAGGGGGATGAACACCGGGGAGCTGTTTTTT.

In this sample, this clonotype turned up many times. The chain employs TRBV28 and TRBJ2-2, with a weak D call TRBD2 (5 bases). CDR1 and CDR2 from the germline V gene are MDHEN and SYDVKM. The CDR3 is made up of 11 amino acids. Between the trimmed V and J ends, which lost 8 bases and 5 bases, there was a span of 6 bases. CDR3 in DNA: TGTGCCAGCGAGGGTACCGGGGAGCTGTTTTTT. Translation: CASEGTGELFF.

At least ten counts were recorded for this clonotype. CDR3 sequence: CASLAGEYNEQFF. CDR3 nucleotides: TGTGCCAGTCTAGCGGGAGAGTACAATGAGCAGTTCTTC. The chain has TRBV12-3 or TRBV12-4 and TRBJ2-1, with TRBD2 identical over 10 bases. With V trimmed by 9 bases and J by 4 bases, 3 bases remained unmatched. The CDR3 length is 13 residues.

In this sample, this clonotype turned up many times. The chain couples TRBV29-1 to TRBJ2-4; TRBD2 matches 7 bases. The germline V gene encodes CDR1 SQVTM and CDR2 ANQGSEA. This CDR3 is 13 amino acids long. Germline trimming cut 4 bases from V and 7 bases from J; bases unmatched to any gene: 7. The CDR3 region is CSVAEGRGNIQYF. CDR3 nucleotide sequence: TGCAGCGTTGCTGAGGGGCGGGGGAACATTCAGTACTTC.

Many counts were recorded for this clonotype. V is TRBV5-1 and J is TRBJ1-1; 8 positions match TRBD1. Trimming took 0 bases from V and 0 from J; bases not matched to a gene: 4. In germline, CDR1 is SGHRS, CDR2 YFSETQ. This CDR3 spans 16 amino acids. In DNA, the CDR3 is TGCGCCAGCAGCTTGGTCGGACAGGGCCTGAACACTGAAGCTTTCTTT. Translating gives CASSLVGQGLNTEAFF.

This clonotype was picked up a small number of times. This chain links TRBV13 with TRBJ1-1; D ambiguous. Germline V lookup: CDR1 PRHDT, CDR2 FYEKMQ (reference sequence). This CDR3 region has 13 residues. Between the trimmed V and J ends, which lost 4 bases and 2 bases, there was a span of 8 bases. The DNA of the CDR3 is TGTGCCAGCAGCTCAACAAGTAACACTGAAGCTTTCTTT. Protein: CASSSTSNTEAFF.

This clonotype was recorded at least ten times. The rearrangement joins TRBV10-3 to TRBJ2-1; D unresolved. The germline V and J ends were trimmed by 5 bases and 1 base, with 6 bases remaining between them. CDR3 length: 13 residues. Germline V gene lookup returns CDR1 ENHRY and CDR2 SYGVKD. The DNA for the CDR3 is TGTGCCATCAGTCAGTTTTCCTACAATGAGCAGTTCTTC. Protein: CAISQFSYNEQFF.

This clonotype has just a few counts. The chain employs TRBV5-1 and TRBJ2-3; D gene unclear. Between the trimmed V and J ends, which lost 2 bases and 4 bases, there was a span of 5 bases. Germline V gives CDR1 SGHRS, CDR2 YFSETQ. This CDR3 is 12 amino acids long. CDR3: CASSFRSDTQYF. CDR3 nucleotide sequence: TGCGCCAGCAGCTTTAGATCAGATACGCAGTATTTT.